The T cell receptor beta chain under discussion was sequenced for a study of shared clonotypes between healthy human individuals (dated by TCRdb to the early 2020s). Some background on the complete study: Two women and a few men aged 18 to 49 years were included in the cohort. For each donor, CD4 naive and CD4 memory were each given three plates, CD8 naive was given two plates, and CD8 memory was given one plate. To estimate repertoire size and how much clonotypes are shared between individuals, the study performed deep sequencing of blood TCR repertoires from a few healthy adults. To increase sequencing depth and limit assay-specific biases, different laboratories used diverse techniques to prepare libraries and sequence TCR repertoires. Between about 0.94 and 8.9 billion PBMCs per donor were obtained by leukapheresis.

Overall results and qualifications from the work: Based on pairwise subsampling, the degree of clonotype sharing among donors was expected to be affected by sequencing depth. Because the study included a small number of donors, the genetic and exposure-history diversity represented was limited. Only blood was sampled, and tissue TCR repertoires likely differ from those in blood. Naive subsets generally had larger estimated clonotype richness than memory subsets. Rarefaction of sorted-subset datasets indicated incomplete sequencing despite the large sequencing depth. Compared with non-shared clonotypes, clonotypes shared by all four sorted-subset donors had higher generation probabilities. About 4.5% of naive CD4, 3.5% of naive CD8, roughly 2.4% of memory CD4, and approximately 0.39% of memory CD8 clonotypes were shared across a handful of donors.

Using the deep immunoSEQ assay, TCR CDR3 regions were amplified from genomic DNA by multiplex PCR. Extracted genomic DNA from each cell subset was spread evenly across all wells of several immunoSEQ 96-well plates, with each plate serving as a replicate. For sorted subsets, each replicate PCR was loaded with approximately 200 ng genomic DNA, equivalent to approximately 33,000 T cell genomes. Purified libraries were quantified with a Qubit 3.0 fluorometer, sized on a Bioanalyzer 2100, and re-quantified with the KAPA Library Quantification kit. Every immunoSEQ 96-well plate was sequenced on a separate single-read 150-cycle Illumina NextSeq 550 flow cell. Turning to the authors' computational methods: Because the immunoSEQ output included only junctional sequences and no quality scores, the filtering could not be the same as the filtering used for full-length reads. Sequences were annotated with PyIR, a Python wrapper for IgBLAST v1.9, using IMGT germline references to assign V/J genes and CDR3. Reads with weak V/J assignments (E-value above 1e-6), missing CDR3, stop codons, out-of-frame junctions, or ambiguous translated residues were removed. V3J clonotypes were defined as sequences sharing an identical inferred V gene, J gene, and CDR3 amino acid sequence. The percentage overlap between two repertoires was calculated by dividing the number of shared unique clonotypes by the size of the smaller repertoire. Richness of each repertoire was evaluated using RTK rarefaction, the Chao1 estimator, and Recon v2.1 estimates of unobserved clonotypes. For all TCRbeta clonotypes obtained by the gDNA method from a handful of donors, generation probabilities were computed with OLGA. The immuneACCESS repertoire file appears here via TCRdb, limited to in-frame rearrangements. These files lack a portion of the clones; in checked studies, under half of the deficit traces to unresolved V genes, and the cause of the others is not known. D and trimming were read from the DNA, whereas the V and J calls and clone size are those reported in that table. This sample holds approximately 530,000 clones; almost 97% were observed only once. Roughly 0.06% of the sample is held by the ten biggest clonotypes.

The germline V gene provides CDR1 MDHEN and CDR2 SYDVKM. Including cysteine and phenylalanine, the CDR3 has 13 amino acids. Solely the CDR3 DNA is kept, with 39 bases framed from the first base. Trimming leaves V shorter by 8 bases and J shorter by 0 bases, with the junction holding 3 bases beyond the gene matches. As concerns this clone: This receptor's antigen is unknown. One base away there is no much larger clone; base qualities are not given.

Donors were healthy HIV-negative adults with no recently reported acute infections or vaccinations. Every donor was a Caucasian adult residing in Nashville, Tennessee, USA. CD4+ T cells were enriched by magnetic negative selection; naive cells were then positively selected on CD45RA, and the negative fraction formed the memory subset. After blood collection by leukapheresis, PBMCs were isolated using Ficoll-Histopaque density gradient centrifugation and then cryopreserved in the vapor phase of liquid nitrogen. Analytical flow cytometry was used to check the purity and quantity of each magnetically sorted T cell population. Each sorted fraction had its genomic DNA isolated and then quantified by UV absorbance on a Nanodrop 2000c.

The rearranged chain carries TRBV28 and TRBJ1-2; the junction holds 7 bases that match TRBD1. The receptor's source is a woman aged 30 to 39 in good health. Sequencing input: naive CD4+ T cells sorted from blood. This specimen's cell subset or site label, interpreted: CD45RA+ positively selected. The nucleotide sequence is TGTGCCAGCCGGGACAGTGCTAACTATGGCTACACCTTC. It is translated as CASRDSANYGYTF.